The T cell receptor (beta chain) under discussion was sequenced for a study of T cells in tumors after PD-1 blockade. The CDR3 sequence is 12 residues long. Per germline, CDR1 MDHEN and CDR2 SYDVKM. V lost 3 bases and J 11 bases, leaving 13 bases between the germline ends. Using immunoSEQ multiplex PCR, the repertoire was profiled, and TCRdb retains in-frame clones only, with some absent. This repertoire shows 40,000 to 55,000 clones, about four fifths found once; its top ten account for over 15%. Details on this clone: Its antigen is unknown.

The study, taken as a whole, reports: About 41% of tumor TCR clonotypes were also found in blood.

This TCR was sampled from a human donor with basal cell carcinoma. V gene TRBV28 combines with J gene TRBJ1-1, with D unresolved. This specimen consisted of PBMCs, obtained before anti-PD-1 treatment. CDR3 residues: CASSLPAGMAFF. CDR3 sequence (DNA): TGTGCCAGCAGTTTGCCTGCGGGGATGGCTTTCTTT.